The 21 T cell receptor beta chains in this list originate from one sample, sequenced in a study of cytomegalovirus exposure and HLA in healthy donors. Sequenced by immunoSEQ multiplex PCR; TCRdb stores in-frame clones only, minus some. The sample shows more than 95,000 clones, about nine tenths of them seen only once. The sample comprised PBMCs. The receptors were gathered from a woman aged 18-29 years in good health and CMV-seronegative.

The chain couples TRBV30 to TRBJ2-7; 7 bases line up with TRBD1. CDR1 and CDR2 from the germline V gene are GTSNPN and SVGIG (reference sequence). The CDR3 has 15 amino acids. J lost 3 bases, V lost 3 bases, and 11 bases had no gene match. This chain's CDR3 is CAWSPWAGGNYEQYF. In DNA form, the CDR3 reads TGTGCCTGGAGCCCTTGGGCAGGGGGTAACTACGAGCAGTACTTC.

The chain carries TRBV4-2 and TRBJ2-1, with TRBD2 matching 9 bases. The V segment lost 0 bases and the J segment 13 bases; nucleotides outside the gene matches: 22. The CDR3 contains 19 residues. Germline V CDR1 and CDR2: LGHNA, YNFKEQ. CDR3 sequence (DNA): TGTGCCAGCAGCCAAGAAATTAGGGGCGCGGGAGGGCCAAGTAAGAGACAGTTCTTC. The encoded protein is CASSQEIRGAGGPSKRQFF.

The V and J genes are TRBV11-3 and TRBJ2-5; D is uncertain. CDR3 length: 14 amino acids. V dropped 1 base and J dropped 2 bases, with 8 bases sitting between them. CDR1 is SGHNT and CDR2 is YENEEA in the germline V gene. The CDR3 nucleotides are TGTGCCAGCAGCTTAGTTGCGTCTCAAGAGACCCAGTACTTC. This encodes CASSLVASQETQYF.

The V call is TRBV19, the J call TRBJ2-7; D remains ambiguous. The CDR3 totals 8 residues. The germline V gene encodes CDR1 LNHDA and CDR2 SQIVND (reference sequence). CDR3 residues: CSWHEQYF. CDR3 nucleotides: TGTAGTTGGCACGAGCAGTACTTC.

The V call is TRBV5-6, the J call TRBJ2-2; maybe TRBD2 (6 bases). Germline V CDR1 and CDR2: SGHDT, YYEEEE. There are 18 residues in the CDR3. Trimming shortened V by 0 bases and J by 3 bases, and 18 bases separated the two germline ends. CDR3 loop: CASSLDRTGTGDTGELFF. DNA for the CDR3: TGTGCCAGCAGCTTGGACAGGACGGGGACGGGAGACACCGGGGAGCTGTTTTTT.

This chain uses TRBV15 with TRBJ2-1, with D possibly being TRBD2 (6 bases). Germline CDR1 LNHNV, CDR2 YYDKDF (reference sequence). V lost 8 bases and J 4 bases, leaving 18 bases between the germline ends. The CDR3 loop spans 15 amino acids. CDR3 loop: CATRLSGLRYNEQFF. The CDR3 DNA reads as TGTGCCACCCGTCTTTCGGGACTGAGATACAATGAGCAGTTCTTC.

The V call is TRBV5-4, the J call TRBJ2-1, with 9 bases identical to TRBD2. The J segment lost 7 bases and the V segment lost 4 bases, leaving 9 bases of the junction unmatched. The CDR3 contains 15 residues. CDR1 is SGHNT and CDR2 is YYREEE in the germline V gene (reference sequence). The CDR3 DNA reads TGTGCCAGCAGCGCCGGGACTAGCCCGGGGAATGAGCAGTTCTTC. Protein: CASSAGTSPGNEQFF.

The chain is built from TRBV19 and TRBJ1-4; TRBD1 is a possible D gene (6 bases). Trimming pared 8 bases from V and 8 bases from J, leaving 18 bases between. This CDR3 has 14 residues. Germline V gene data show CDR1 as LNHDA and CDR2 as SQIVND (reference sequence). The chain's CDR3 is CASGNRVMREKLFF. Here the CDR3 DNA reads TGTGCCAGTGGGAACAGGGTTATGCGCGAAAAACTGTTTTTT.

The chain links TRBV29-1 to TRBJ2-7, with 12 nucleotides matching TRBD2. CDR1 and CDR2 (germline): SQVTM, ANQGSEA. V was clipped by 6 bases and J by 0 bases; unmatched bases: 6. This CDR3 is built from 15 residues. The CDR3 loop reads CSVGGTSGSSYEQYF. CDR3 bases: TGCAGCGTGGGAGGGACTAGCGGGTCCTCCTACGAGCAGTACTTC.

The rearrangement joins TRBV6-5 to TRBJ2-1; a weak D match, TRBD1 (5 bases). Germline CDR1 and CDR2: MNHEY and SVGAGI. This CDR3 is 12 amino acids long. V lost 6 bases and J lost 4, with 7 bases in between. CDR3 nucleotides: TGTGCCAGCAGCCCAGGGTACAATGAGCAGTTCTTC. It codes for CASSPGYNEQFF.

This clone was counted a single time. V and J are TRBV28 and TRBJ1-1; 7 nucleotides match TRBD1. CDR1 is MDHEN and CDR2 is SYDVKM in the germline V gene. Trimming removed 7 bases from V and 0 bases from J; junction bases left unmatched: 5. This CDR3 has 14 amino acids. DNA of the CDR3: TGTGCCAGCAACCCAGGGGGGATGAACACTGAAGCTTTCTTT. Its translation: CASNPGGMNTEAFF.

The genes are TRBV2 and TRBJ2-7; maybe TRBD2 (7 bases). Germline-derived CDR1 and CDR2 are SNHLY and FYNNEI. The V gene lost 1 base and the J gene lost 0 bases, with 13 bases spanning the gap. This CDR3 region has 16 residues. This chain's CDR3 is CASSEGSRGASYEQYF. The CDR3 bases are TGTGCCAGCAGTGAAGGAAGTCGGGGGGCCTCCTACGAGCAGTACTTC.

The chain has TRBV27 and TRBJ2-7, with a weak D call TRBD2 (5 bases). Germline V CDR1 and CDR2: MNHEY, SMNVEV (reference sequence). Trimming cost V 4 bases and J 0 bases, with 7 bases left between them. The CDR3 length is 13 residues. CDR3 coding DNA: TGTGCCAGCAGTTGGGAGAGCTCCTACGAGCAGTACTTC. Its translation: CASSWESSYEQYF.

There are a few counts of this clone. The chain has TRBV4-2 and TRBJ2-3; TRBD2 is a possible D gene (5 bases). The V end lost 2 bases, the J end lost 5 bases, and 11 bases lay between the germline ends. Germline lookup yields CDR1 LGHNA and CDR2 YNFKEQ. The CDR3 is 14 amino acids. The CDR3 protein is CASSQPAAGDTQYF. Here the CDR3 DNA reads TGTGCCAGCAGCCAACCAGCGGCGGGAGATACGCAGTATTTT.

The genes are TRBV7-9 and TRBJ2-5; the match to TRBD1 covers 8 bases. The V gene's germline CDR1 is SEHNR and CDR2 FQNEAQ (reference sequence). The CDR3 totals 19 residues. Germline trimming cut 1 base from V and 6 bases from J; bases unmatched to any gene: 19. In DNA form, the CDR3 reads TGTGCCAGCAGCTTAGGAGGTTGGGGCACGGGGCAGGGGGCAAAGACCCAGTACTTC. Translation gives CASSLGGWGTGQGAKTQYF.

This clone showed up just a few times. The J gene is TRBJ2-7, the V gene TRBV6-1; 16 nucleotides align to TRBD2. The V gene end was trimmed by 4 bases and the J gene end by 6 bases; junction bases not matched to a gene: 6. This CDR3 has 16 residues. The germline V gene has CDR1 MNHNS and CDR2 SASEGT. DNA of the CDR3: TGTGCCAGCAGTGTGGGACTAGCGGGAGGGCTAGCCGAGCAGTACTTC. It is translated as CASSVGLAGGLAEQYF.

V gene TRBV11-2 combines with J gene TRBJ2-7, with a tentative D call TRBD1 (9 bases). This CDR3 has 15 residues. Germline-derived CDR1 and CDR2 are SGHAT and FQNNGV. The V and J ends lost 4 bases and 4 bases respectively, with 17 bases between them. CDR3 DNA: TGTGCCAGCAGCTCGGGGGGGACAGGGATATACGAGCAGTACTTC. It codes for CASSSGGTGIYEQYF.

The genes are TRBV29-1 and TRBJ2-2, with 8 bases fitting TRBD2. CDR1 is SQVTM, CDR2 ANQGSEA, per germline. With 6 bases clipped from V and 0 bases from J, the junction kept 0 bases outside the gene matches. This CDR3 spans 13 amino acids. CDR3 region: CSVTSANTGELFF. The DNA for the CDR3 is TGCAGCGTGACTAGCGCGAACACCGGGGAGCTGTTTTTT.

V usage is TRBV5-1 and J usage is TRBJ2-7; TRBD2 agrees at 8 bases. Germline V gene sequence: CDR1 SGHRS, CDR2 YFSETQ. CDR3 length: 15 residues. J gave up 6 bases and V 0 bases, and 8 bases lay outside the gene matches. CDR3 sequence (DNA): TGCGCCAGCAGCTTGGCCTCGTCGGGGGGGTCCGAGCAGTACTTC. This gives the protein CASSLASSGGSEQYF. Drawing the rest from reference TRBV5-1 and TRBJ2-7, the complete variable domain is KAGVTQTPRYLIKTRGQQVTLSCSPISGHRSVSWYQQTPGQGLQFLFEYFSETQRNKGNFPGRFSGRQFSNSRSEMNVSTLELGDSALYLCASSLASSGGSEQYFGPGTRLTVT.

The chain combines TRBV2 with TRBJ2-1; TRBD2 matches at 11 bases. V was pared by 9 bases and J by 3 bases, with 7 bases of the junction left unmatched. The CDR3 has 15 residues. CDR1 SNHLY and CDR2 FYNNEI come from the germline V gene. DNA for the CDR3: TGTGCCAGTCTTAGCGGGAGGGCTGGCTACAATGAGCAGTTCTTC. The encoded protein is CASLSGRAGYNEQFF.

V is TRBV7-2 and J is TRBJ2-2; weak D call: TRBD2 (6 bases). The CDR3 totals 15 residues. Germline values: CDR1 SGHTA, CDR2 FQGNSA. Deletions cut 3 bases from V and 7 bases from J, with 15 bases between. The CDR3 DNA reads as TGTGCCAGCAGCTTCGGACTAATCTCCGGCGGGGAGCTGTTTTTT. Translated, it gives CASSFGLISGGELFF.